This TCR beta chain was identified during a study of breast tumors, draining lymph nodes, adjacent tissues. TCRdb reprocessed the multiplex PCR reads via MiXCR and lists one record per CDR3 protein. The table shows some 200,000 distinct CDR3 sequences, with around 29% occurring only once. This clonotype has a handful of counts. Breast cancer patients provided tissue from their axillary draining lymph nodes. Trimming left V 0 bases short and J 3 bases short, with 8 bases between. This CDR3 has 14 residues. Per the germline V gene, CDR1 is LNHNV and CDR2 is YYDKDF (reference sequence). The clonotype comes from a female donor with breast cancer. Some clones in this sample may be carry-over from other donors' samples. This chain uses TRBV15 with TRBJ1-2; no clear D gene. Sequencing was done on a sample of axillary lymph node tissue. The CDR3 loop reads CATSRDGGYYGYTF. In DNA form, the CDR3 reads TGTGCCACCAGCAGAGATGGAGGGTACTATGGCTACACCTTC. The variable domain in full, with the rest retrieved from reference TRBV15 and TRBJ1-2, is DAMVIQNPRYQVTQFGKPVTLSCSQTLNHNVMYWYQQKSSQAPKLLFHYYDKDFNNEADTPDNFQSRRPNTSFCFLDIRSPGLGDTAMYLCATSRDGGYYGYTFGSGTRLTVV.